This TCR beta chain came from a study of T cells in Graves' hyperthyroidism and ophthalmopathy. Overall study findings and caveats: A median around 6 months before onset, the model predicted ophthalmopathy.

The study enrolled patients aged 18 to 65 with newly diagnosed hyperthyroidism of under 2 months' duration. The CDR3 sequence is 15 residues long. V was trimmed by 3 bases and J by 3 bases, leaving 12 bases between them. In this sample, this clonotype turned up many times. The antigen is unknown. RNA transcripts were the template for amplifying TCR beta CDR3 regions. Using the HTBI primer set, a first-round RT-PCR was run on the TCR CDR3. One entry per CDR3 protein results from TCRdb running MiXCR on the multiplex PCR reads. Among some 690,000 distinct CDR3 sequences listed, 17% were seen once. The source is a man between 45 and 60 years old with Graves' hyperthyroidism. V usage is TRBV12-3 or TRBV12-4 and J usage is TRBJ1-3; D may be TRBD1 (5 bases). The sequenced sample was blood. CDR3 loop: CASSFVATVGNTIYF. The CDR3 DNA follows: TGTGCCAGCAGTTTCGTCGCGACAGTTGGAAACACCATATATTTT.